The 26 T cell receptor beta chains below all came from one sample that was sequenced in a study of blood T cell repertoires in COVID-19. Profiled with immunoSEQ multiplex PCR; TCRdb holds only in-frame clones, not every one. The sample includes roughly 370,000 clones, about 86% of them seen just once. Specimen: PBMCs or T cells enriched from blood (not recorded which). The source of these receptors is a woman in her 50s who had recovered from COVID-19.

The rearrangement uses TRBV6-1 and TRBJ1-5; D not certain. The germline V and J ends were trimmed by 2 bases and 2 bases, with 4 bases remaining between them. This CDR3 spans 13 amino acids. CDR1 and CDR2 (germline): MNHNS, SASEGT. In DNA, the CDR3 is TGTGCCAGCAGTGAATTCGGCAATCAGCCCCAGCATTTT. This translates into CASSEFGNQPQHF.

V usage is TRBV7-9 and J usage is TRBJ1-6; tentatively, D is TRBD1 (6 bases). Trimming took 0 bases from V and 0 from J, leaving 12 bases between them. The CDR3 is 18 amino acids. CDR1 and CDR2 (germline): SEHNR, FQNEAQ (reference sequence). DNA of the CDR3: TGTGCCAGCAGCTTAGCGGCGGGGGGCGACTCCTATAATTCACCCCTCCACTTT. It yields the protein CASSLAAGGDSYNSPLHF. The full variable domain, with the rest looked up from reference TRBV7-9 and TRBJ1-6, is DTGVSQNPRHKITKRGQNVTFRCDPISEHNRLYWYRQTLGQGPEFLTYFQNEAQLEKSRLLSDRFSAERPKGSFSTLEIQRTEQGDSAMYLCASSLAAGGDSYNSPLHFGNGTRLTVT.

This chain's CDR3 is CASSLRDFSNYGYTF. In nucleotides, the CDR3 is TGTGCCAGTAGTTTACGGGACTTCTCTAACTATGGCTACACCTTC. This chain connects TRBV19 to TRBJ1-2; tentative D call: TRBD1 (5 bases). The V and J ends lost 5 bases and 0 bases respectively, with 13 bases between them. Germline values: CDR1 LNHDA, CDR2 SQIVND (reference sequence). CDR3 length equals 15 residues.

In this sample, this clone turned up a few times. This sequence joins TRBV2 and TRBJ1-4; D call uncertain. Trimming cost V 7 bases and J 1 base, with 13 bases left between them. CDR1 and CDR2 from the germline V gene are SNHLY and FYNNEI. The CDR3 sequence is 15 residues long. The CDR3 region has the DNA TGTGCCAGCATCGCCAGACATGGAACTAATGAAAAACTGTTTTTT. Protein product: CASIARHGTNEKLFF. The variable domain in full, completed from reference TRBV2 and TRBJ1-4, reads EPEVTQTPSHQVTQMGQEVILRCVPISNHLYFYWYRQILGQKVEFLVSFYNNEISEKSEIFDDQFSVERPDGSNFTLKIRSTKLEDSAMYFCASIARHGTNEKLFFGSGTQLSVL.

The chain links TRBV3-1 (or the pseudogene TRBV3-2) to TRBJ1-2; 7 bases align to TRBD1. V was pared by 1 base and J by 8 bases, with 4 bases of the junction left unmatched. The V gene's germline CDR1 is LGHDT and CDR2 YNNKEL (reference sequence). This CDR3 region has 13 residues. In DNA form, the CDR3 reads TGTGCCAGCAGCCAAGGAGGGGGCAGGGGCTACACCTTC. Translation gives CASSQGGGRGYTF.

The gene calls are TRBV9 and TRBJ1-1; D remains ambiguous. Trimming shortened V by 2 bases and J by 3 bases, and 11 bases separated the two germline ends. CDR1 SGDLS and CDR2 YYNGEE come from the germline V gene. The CDR3 totals 14 residues. CDR3 nucleotide sequence: TGTGCCAGCAGCGTTGGAGTGACGGACACTGAAGCTTTCTTT. The encoded protein is CASSVGVTDTEAFF. The variable domain in full, with the rest retrieved from reference TRBV9 and TRBJ1-1, is DSGVTQTPKHLITATGQRVTLRCSPRSGDLSVYWYQQSLDQGLQFLIQYYNGEERAKGNILERFSAQQFPDLHSELNLSSLELGDSALYFCASSVGVTDTEAFFGQGTRLTVV.

J is TRBJ1-3 and V is TRBV4-2, with a possible D match to TRBD1 (6 bases). The germline V gene encodes CDR1 LGHNA and CDR2 YNFKEQ. V lost 4 bases, J lost 3 bases, and 19 bases lay in between. There are 17 residues in the CDR3. The DNA for the CDR3 is TGTGCCAGCAGCCCCCTAGGGGGGGGCCAACTTGGAAACACCATATATTTT. Translated: CASSPLGGGQLGNTIYF.

This clone has only a few counts. Different DNA sequences within this sample yield the same CDR3. This rearrangement joins TRBV29-1 to TRBJ1-2; D possibly corresponds to TRBD1 (5 bases). Between the trimmed V and J ends, which lost 6 bases and 4 bases, there was a span of 15 bases. The CDR3 consists of 13 residues. Germline CDR1 reads SQVTM; CDR2 reads ANQGSEA. CDR3: CSVGERGGYGYTF. CDR3 bases: TGCAGCGTAGGGGAGCGGGGGGGCTATGGCTACACCTTC.

This rearrangement joins TRBV20-1 to TRBJ1-1; D possibly corresponds to TRBD1 (6 bases). CDR3 length: 15 residues. Germline CDR1 reads DFQATT; CDR2 reads SNEGSKA (reference sequence). Trimming removed 3 bases at V and 0 bases at J, with 14 bases between. The chain's CDR3 is CSASNTGRVNTEAFF. CDR3 in DNA: TGCAGTGCTAGTAATACAGGGAGGGTGAACACTGAAGCTTTCTTT.

This rearrangement joins TRBV28 to TRBJ1-1; tentatively, D is TRBD1 (6 bases). Trimming left V 10 bases short and J 5 bases short, with 20 bases between. Germline V gene data show CDR1 as MDHEN and CDR2 as SYDVKM. The CDR3 is 14 amino acids. CDR3 residues: CATLPGGGRTEAFF. In nucleotides, the CDR3 is TGTGCCACCCTACCCGGGGGGGGGCGGACTGAAGCTTTCTTT.

This sequence joins TRBV5-1 and TRBJ1-1; 7 bases fit TRBD1. Germline values: CDR1 SGHRS, CDR2 YFSETQ. The CDR3 sequence is 15 residues long. The trim removed 4 bases at V and 1 base at J, leaving 7 bases unmatched. The CDR3 protein is CASSGTQGRNTEAFF. The CDR3 nucleotides are TGCGCCAGCAGCGGCACACAGGGGAGGAACACTGAAGCTTTCTTT. The full variable domain, its missing parts supplied by reference TRBV5-1 and TRBJ1-1, is KAGVTQTPRYLIKTRGQQVTLSCSPISGHRSVSWYQQTPGQGLQFLFEYFSETQRNKGNFPGRFSGRQFSNSRSEMNVSTLELGDSALYLCASSGTQGRNTEAFFGQGTRLTVV.

V usage is TRBV19 and J usage is TRBJ1-2, with 8 bases fitting TRBD1. The ends lost 6 bases at V and 2 bases at J; junction bases unmatched: 5. CDR1 and CDR2 from the germline V gene are LNHDA and SQIVND (reference sequence). The CDR3 extends over 14 amino acids. This chain's CDR3 is CASSTWTGNYGYTF. In DNA, the CDR3 is TGTGCCAGTAGCACCTGGACAGGGAACTATGGCTACACCTTC.

The chain employs TRBV5-5 and TRBJ1-2; 7 positions agree with TRBD1. The junction had 8 bases not matched to a gene; V was cut back by 2 bases and J by 4 bases. Germline V gene data show CDR1 as SGHKS and CDR2 as YYEKEE (reference sequence). CDR3 length: 15 residues. CDR3 sequence reads: CASSLTTDRSYGYTF. The CDR3 region has the DNA TGTGCCAGCAGCTTAACAACGGACAGGAGCTATGGCTACACCTTC.

J is TRBJ1-1 and V is TRBV28, with 7 bases fitting TRBD1. The CDR3 totals 15 residues. Losses at the gene ends were 6 bases for V and 2 bases for J; bases not matched to a gene: 9. Germline V gene lookup returns CDR1 MDHEN and CDR2 SYDVKM. The CDR3 reads CASRIGGAENTEAFF. Written as DNA, the CDR3 is TGTGCCAGCAGGATAGGGGGCGCAGAAAACACTGAAGCTTTCTTT.

V gene TRBV28 combines with J gene TRBJ1-5, with D possibly matching TRBD1 (6 bases). Per the germline V gene, CDR1 is MDHEN and CDR2 is SYDVKM. Between the trimmed V and J ends, which lost 4 bases and 2 bases, there was a span of 12 bases. This CDR3 spans 15 amino acids. The chain's CDR3 is CASSSDRLGNQPQHF. In nucleotides, the CDR3 is TGTGCCAGCAGTTCTGACAGGCTGGGCAATCAGCCCCAGCATTTT.

The chain recombines TRBV6-2 or TRBV6-3 with TRBJ2-7, with 8 bases lining up with TRBD2. The germline V gene has CDR1 MNHEY and CDR2 SVGEGT. This CDR3 region has 14 residues. The V and J ends lost 1 base and 7 bases, in that order; junction bases with no gene match: 6. The CDR3 DNA is TGTGCCAGCAGTTACTGGCGGGGGGCGAGGGAGCAGTACTTC. It encodes CASSYWRGAREQYF.

There are a few counts of this clone. The V and J genes are TRBV7-8 and TRBJ2-2; TRBD2 aligns across 11 bases. The CDR3 runs to 15 residues. J was trimmed by 5 bases and V by 5 bases; bases with no gene match: 4. Germline loops: CDR1 SGHVS, CDR2 FQNEAQ. The DNA for the CDR3 is TGTGCCAGCAGCCTTAGCGGGGGGGCGACCGGGGAGCTGTTTTTT. Its protein product is CASSLSGGATGELFF.

This rearrangement joins TRBV19 to TRBJ1-5, with D maybe TRBD1 (5 bases). CDR3 size: 14 residues. With 6 bases removed from V and 2 bases from J, the gap between germline ends came to 11 bases. Germline CDR1 and CDR2: LNHDA and SQIVND (reference sequence). The CDR3 coding sequence is TGTGCCAGTAGCAGGGATGTCGGCAATCAGCCCCAGCATTTT. Translated: CASSRDVGNQPQHF.

In its sample, this clone was seen a few times. This chain uses TRBV28 with TRBJ1-2; 8 nucleotides agree with TRBD1. CDR3 length equals 14 residues. Trimming cost V 8 bases and J 8 bases; bases outside gene matches: 13. The germline V gene has CDR1 MDHEN and CDR2 SYDVKM. CDR3 sequence: CASYSTGESDGYTF. The CDR3 DNA reads TGTGCCAGCTATTCGACAGGGGAGTCCGACGGCTACACCTTC.

The chain uses TRBV28 and TRBJ2-7; TRBD1 matches 9 bases. V lost 8 bases to trimming and J lost 3 bases; unmatched junction nucleotides: 8. In germline, CDR1 is MDHEN, CDR2 SYDVKM. The CDR3 has 14 residues. The CDR3 DNA reads TGTGCCAGCGGGACAGGGACGGCTCTCTACGAGCAGTACTTC. It encodes CASGTGTALYEQYF.

This sequence joins TRBV5-1 and TRBJ2-1; D is perhaps TRBD2 (5 bases). The CDR3 extends over 14 amino acids. Germline V gene sequence: CDR1 SGHRS, CDR2 YFSETQ. Trimming stripped 4 bases from V and 0 bases from J, with 8 bases between. Here the CDR3 reads CASSTRDSYNEQFF. CDR3 in DNA: TGCGCCAGCAGCACCCGGGACTCCTACAATGAGCAGTTCTTC.

The V call is TRBV19, the J call TRBJ2-7; weak D call: TRBD1 (5 bases). Trimming left V 4 bases short and J 5 bases short, with 18 bases between. The CDR3 is made up of 15 amino acids. Germline V gives CDR1 LNHDA, CDR2 SQIVND (reference sequence). The CDR3 is CASSRSDLQGHEQYF. The CDR3 nucleotides are TGTGCCAGTAGTAGATCAGATCTTCAGGGCCACGAGCAGTACTTC.

The CDR3 DNA follows: TGCGCCAGCTCCCGATGGGGAGGTGATGGAGAAAAACTGTTTTTT. Translated: CASSRWGGDGEKLFF. V gene TRBV5-1 combines with J gene TRBJ1-4; D not certain. Between the trimmed V and J ends, which lost 7 bases and 8 bases, there was a span of 21 bases. This CDR3 spans 15 amino acids. CDR1 is SGHRS, CDR2 YFSETQ, per germline.

The chain joins TRBV12-5 to TRBJ1-2; no firm D call. Per germline, CDR1 LGHNT and CDR2 FRNRAP. Trimming shortened V by 0 bases and J by 4 bases, and 15 bases separated the two germline ends. This CDR3 region has 16 residues. The CDR3 protein is CASGLVMASLPYGYTF. In DNA form, the CDR3 reads TGTGCTAGTGGTTTGGTAATGGCAAGTTTGCCCTATGGCTACACCTTC.

The V and J genes are TRBV5-1 and TRBJ1-3, with a weak D call TRBD1 (6 bases). The ends were cut back, 0 bases at V and 4 bases at J, with 11 bases in the middle. The CDR3 has 15 residues. Per germline, CDR1 SGHRS and CDR2 YFSETQ. The chain's CDR3 is CASSLEPQGGNTIYF. CDR3 DNA: TGCGCCAGCAGCTTGGAGCCTCAGGGGGGAAACACCATATATTTT.

The chain joins TRBV11-2 to TRBJ1-6, with 9 bases lining up with TRBD1. Germline assignment: CDR1 SGHAT and CDR2 FQNNGV. V trimming: 1 base; J trimming: 9 bases; junction bases outside the gene matches: 7. CDR3 size: 16 residues. CDR3 amino acids: CASSLVGGQGFSPLHF. CDR3 nucleotide sequence: TGTGCCAGCAGCTTAGTAGGGGGACAGGGTTTTTCACCCCTCCACTTT.